This T cell receptor beta chain was recorded in a study of Ad26.COV2.S vaccination and SARS-CoV-2 variants. CDR3 length equals 16 residues. CDR1 and CDR2 from the germline V gene are SGHNT and YENEEA. V was cut by 1 base and J by 4 bases, with 14 bases left in between. Treatment here: around 19 received Ad26.COV2.S at low or high dose, single or two shots; roughly five received placebo; per-sample allocation not given. It was on day 63 after the first vaccine or placebo injection that samples were taken. As regards this clone: Its antigen remains unknown.

Study conclusions and caveats: Vaccine recipients surpassed placebo recipients in spike-specific TCR breadth.

The repertoire was sequenced with immunoSEQ multiplex PCR; TCRdb's copy has only in-frame clones and lacks some. This repertoire shows approximately 350,000 clones, about 80% found once; its top ten account for around 7%. V is TRBV11-3 and J is TRBJ2-1, with a possible D match to TRBD2 (6 bases). The material was peripheral blood, obtained in a trial of Ad26.COV2.S vaccine versus placebo. The receptor's source is a person aged 18-65 years who received the Ad26.COV2.S COVID-19 vaccine or a placebo. CDR3 nucleotide sequence: TGTGCCAGCAGCTTAGCCCACGGGGACTTTTACAATGAGCAGTTCTTC. Translation: CASSLAHGDFYNEQFF.